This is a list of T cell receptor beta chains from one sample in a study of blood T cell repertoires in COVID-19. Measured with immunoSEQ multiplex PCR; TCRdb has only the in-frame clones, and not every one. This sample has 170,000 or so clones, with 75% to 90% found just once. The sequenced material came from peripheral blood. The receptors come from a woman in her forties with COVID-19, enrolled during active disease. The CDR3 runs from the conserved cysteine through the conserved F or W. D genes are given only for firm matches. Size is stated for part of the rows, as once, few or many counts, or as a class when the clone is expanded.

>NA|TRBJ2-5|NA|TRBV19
CASRAEGSRETQYF
TGTGCCAGCCGGGCGGAGGGGAGTAGGGAGACCCAGTACTTC
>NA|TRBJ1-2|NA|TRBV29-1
CSVHSGGAGGYTF
TGCAGCGTTCATTCTGGGGGGGCGGGTGGCTACACCTTC
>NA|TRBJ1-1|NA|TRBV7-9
CASSSGFGNTEAFF
TGTGCCAGCAGCTCAGGGTTTGGGAACACTGAAGCTTTCTTT
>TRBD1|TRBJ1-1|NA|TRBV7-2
CASSYQGGNTEAFF
TGTGCCAGCAGCTATCAGGGGGGGAACACTGAAGCTTTCTTT
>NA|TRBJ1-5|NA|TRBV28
CASSLPPGGNQPQHF
TGTGCCAGCAGTTTACCACCAGGCGGCAATCAGCCCCAGCATTTT
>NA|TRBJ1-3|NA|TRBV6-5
CASRDIDSGNTIYF
TGTGCTAGCCGGGACATAGACTCTGGAAACACCATATATTTT
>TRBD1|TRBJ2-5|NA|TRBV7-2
CASSHEGGIRKTQYF
TGTGCCAGCAGTCACGAAGGGGGCATTCGGAAGACCCAGTACTTC
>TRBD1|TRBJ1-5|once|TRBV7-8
CASSPQRQGTQPQHF
TGTGCCAGCAGCCCACAGAGACAGGGTACTCAGCCCCAGCATTTT
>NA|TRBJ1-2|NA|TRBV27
CASSLTGLGGYTF
TGTGCCAGCAGTTTGACAGGTTTAGGGGGCTACACCTTC
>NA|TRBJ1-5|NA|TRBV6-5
CASREGVGNQPQHF
TGTGCCAGCAGAGAGGGAGTTGGCAATCAGCCCCAGCATTTT
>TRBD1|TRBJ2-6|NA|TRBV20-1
CSASSQGAASGANVLTF
TGCAGTGCTAGTAGTCAGGGGGCAGCCTCTGGGGCCAACGTCCTGACTTTC
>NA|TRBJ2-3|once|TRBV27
CASRVAVTGGDTQYF
TGTGCCAGCCGGGTAGCGGTTACCGGTGGAGATACGCAGTATTTT
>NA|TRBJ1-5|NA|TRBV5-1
CASSLTGWRQPQHF
TGCGCCAGCAGCTTGACGGGGTGGCGTCAGCCCCAGCATTTT
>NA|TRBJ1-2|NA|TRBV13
CASSSDTRGDYGYTF
TGTGCCAGCAGCTCGGACACTCGGGGGGACTATGGCTACACCTTC
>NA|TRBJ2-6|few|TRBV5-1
CASSLNEVSGANVLTF
TGCGCCAGCAGCTTGAACGAGGTCTCTGGGGCCAACGTCCTGACTTTC
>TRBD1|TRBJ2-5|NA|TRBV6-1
CASSEAGTGWETQYF
TGTGCCAGCAGTGAAGCGGGGACAGGGTGGGAGACCCAGTACTTC
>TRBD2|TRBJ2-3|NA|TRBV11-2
CASSLRRGAGDTQYF
TGTGCCAGCAGCCTCCGGCGGGGGGCGGGAGATACGCAGTATTTT
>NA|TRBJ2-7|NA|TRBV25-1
CASSNSYEQYF
TGTGCCAGCAGCAACTCCTACGAGCAGTACTTC
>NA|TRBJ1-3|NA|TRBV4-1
CASSQVDRSGNTIYF
TGCGCCAGCAGCCAAGTGGACAGATCAGGAAACACCATATATTTT
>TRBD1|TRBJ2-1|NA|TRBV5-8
CASSDTPGQGGGEQFF
TGTGCCAGCAGCGACACACCGGGACAGGGGGGTGGTGAGCAGTTCTTC
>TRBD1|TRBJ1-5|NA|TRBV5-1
CASSINRQGSMDNQPQHF
TGCGCCAGCAGCATAAACCGACAGGGGTCGATGGACAATCAGCCCCAGCATTTT
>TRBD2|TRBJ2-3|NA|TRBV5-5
CASSFLAGGSTDTQYF
TGTGCCAGCAGCTTCTTAGCGGGGGGCAGCACAGATACGCAGTATTTT
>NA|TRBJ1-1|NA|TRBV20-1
CSAYTGFEAFF
TGCAGTGCTTACACAGGGTTTGAAGCTTTCTTT
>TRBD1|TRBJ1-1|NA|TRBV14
CASSQAIGGSSEAFF
TGTGCCAGCAGCCAAGCCATAGGGGGCAGCTCTGAAGCTTTCTTT
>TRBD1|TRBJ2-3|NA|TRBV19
CASSIDGQGAQYF
TGTGCCAGTAGTATCGATGGACAGGGTGCGCAGTATTTT
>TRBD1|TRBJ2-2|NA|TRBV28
CASSRSGTATTGELFF
TGTGCCAGCAGTAGGTCCGGGACAGCGACCACCGGGGAGCTGTTTTTT
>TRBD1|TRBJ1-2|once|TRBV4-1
CASSQGMVVQGNYGYTF
TGCGCCAGCAGCCAAGGCATGGTCGTACAGGGGAACTATGGCTACACCTTC
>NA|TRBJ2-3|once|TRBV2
CASRAQRAKNTQYF
TGTGCCAGCAGGGCACAGCGGGCTAAAAATACGCAGTATTTT
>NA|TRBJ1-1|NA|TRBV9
CASSVDNGDTEAFF
TGTGCCAGCAGCGTAGATAACGGAGACACTGAAGCTTTCTTT
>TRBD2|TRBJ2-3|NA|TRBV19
CASTPGGRTDTQYF
TGTGCCAGTACCCCGGGAGGCCGCACAGATACGCAGTATTTT
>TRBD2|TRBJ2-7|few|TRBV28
CASSMNPGLAGAYEQYF
TGTGCCAGCAGTATGAATCCGGGACTAGCGGGAGCCTACGAGCAGTACTTC
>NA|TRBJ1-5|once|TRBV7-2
CASSLSLQSNQPQHF
TGTGCCAGCAGCTTGAGTTTACAGAGCAATCAGCCCCAGCATTTT
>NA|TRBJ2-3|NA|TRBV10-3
CAISDPILGTDTQYF
TGTGCCATCAGTGACCCTATTTTGGGCACAGATACGCAGTATTTT
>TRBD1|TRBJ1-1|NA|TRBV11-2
CASSLGSFWADRSNTEAFF
TGTGCCAGCAGCTTAGGGTCGTTTTGGGCGGACAGGTCGAACACTGAAGCTTTCTTT
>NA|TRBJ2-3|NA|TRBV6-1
CASSEYTGITDTQYF
TGTGCCAGCAGTGAATACACAGGAATCACAGATACGCAGTATTTT
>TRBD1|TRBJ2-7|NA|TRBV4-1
CASSQAATGAIGYEQYF
TGCGCCAGCAGCCAAGCAGCAACAGGGGCTATTGGCTACGAGCAGTACTTC
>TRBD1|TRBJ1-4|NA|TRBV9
CASSQGQGVRTNEKLFF
TGTGCCAGCAGCCAAGGACAGGGGGTGCGGACTAATGAAAAACTGTTTTTT
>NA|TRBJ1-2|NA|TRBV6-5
CASSYSIRSGVPGYTF
TGTGCCAGCAGTTACTCGATACGATCCGGGGTGCCTGGCTACACCTTC
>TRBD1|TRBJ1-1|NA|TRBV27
CASSLGTAGKAFF
TGTGCCAGCAGTTTAGGGACAGCGGGCAAAGCTTTCTTT
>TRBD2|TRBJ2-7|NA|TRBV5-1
CASKAGTSGTYEQYF
TGCGCCAGCAAAGCCGGGACTAGCGGGACCTACGAGCAGTACTTC
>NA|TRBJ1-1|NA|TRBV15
CATRERVTEAFF
TGTGCCACCAGGGAGCGTGTTACTGAAGCTTTCTTT
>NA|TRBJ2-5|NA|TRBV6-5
CASSYEGTGFRRKYF
TGTGCCAGCAGTTACGAGGGCACCGGGTTCAGACGGAAGTACTTC
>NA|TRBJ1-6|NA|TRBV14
CASRLTGTSLSPLHF
TGTGCCAGCAGATTAACCGGGACAAGTCTTTCACCCCTCCACTTT
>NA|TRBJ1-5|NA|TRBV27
CASSLVHGQPQHF
TGTGCCAGCAGTTTAGTGCACGGGCAGCCCCAGCATTTT
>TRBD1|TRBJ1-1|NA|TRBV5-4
CASSLQTGWNTEAFF
TGTGCCAGCAGCTTGCAGACAGGGTGGAACACTGAAGCTTTCTTT
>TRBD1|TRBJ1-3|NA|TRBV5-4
CASSQRTGGLGNTIYF
TGTGCCAGCAGCCAGAGGACAGGGGGGCTAGGAAACACCATATATTTT
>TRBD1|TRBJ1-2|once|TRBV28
CASSLRGTGIYGYTF
TGTGCCAGCAGTTTGCGGGGGACAGGCATCTATGGCTACACCTTC
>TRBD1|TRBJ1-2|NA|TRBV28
CASSYRTGGYGYTF
TGTGCCAGCAGTTATCGTACAGGGGGGTATGGCTACACCTTC
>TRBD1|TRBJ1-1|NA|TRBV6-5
CASIPSGGKAFF
TGTGCCAGCATCCCCTCAGGGGGCAAAGCTTTCTTT
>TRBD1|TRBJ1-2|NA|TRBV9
CASSTRQGASTF
TGTGCCAGCAGCACCAGACAGGGGGCGTCTACCTTC
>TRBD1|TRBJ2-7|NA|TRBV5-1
CASSYRDRAHEQYF
TGCGCCAGCAGCTACCGGGACAGGGCCCACGAGCAGTACTTC
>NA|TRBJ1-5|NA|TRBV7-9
CASSFGLNQPQHF
TGTGCCAGCAGCTTTGGGCTAAATCAGCCCCAGCATTTT
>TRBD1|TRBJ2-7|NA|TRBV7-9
CASSKPGQGGEQYF
TGTGCCAGCAGCAAACCGGGACAGGGCGGCGAGCAGTACTTC
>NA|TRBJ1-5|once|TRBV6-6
CASSYAEQGRSQPQHF
TGTGCCAGCAGTTACGCAGAACAGGGTCGGAGTCAGCCCCAGCATTTT